This is a list of T cell receptor beta chains from one sample in a study of OX40 agonist ivuxolimab in advanced cancers. Assay used: immunoSEQ multiplex PCR; TCRdb lists only in-frame clones, some missing. The sample holds roughly 76,000 clones, just over 90% seen once. Material: CD4+ or CD8+ T cells sorted from blood, obtained in a trial of the OX40 agonist ivuxolimab. Receptor source: an adult with an advanced solid tumor such as melanoma, head and neck, liver or kidney cancer. CDR3s include the opening cysteine and the closing phenylalanine or tryptophan. Fields, in order: J gene, clone size, D gene, V gene, CDR3 protein, CDR3 DNA. D genes are given only for firm matches. Clone size is shown for a subset of rows, as once, few, many or a class of expanded clone.

TRBJ1-5	once	-	TRBV9	CASSVGGNSNQPQHF	TGTGCCAGCAGCGTCGGGGGAAATAGCAATCAGCCCCAGCATTTT
TRBJ2-6	-	-	TRBV9	CASSDPYGAGANVLTF	TGTGCCAGCAGCGACCCCTATGGGGCTGGGGCCAACGTCCTGACTTTC
TRBJ2-7	-	TRBD1	TRBV11-1	CASSLVPGQGILEQYF	TGTGCCAGCAGCTTAGTACCGGGACAGGGGATTCTCGAGCAGTACTTC
TRBJ2-7	-	-	TRBV5-4	CASSSLGDDYEQYF	TGTGCCAGCAGCTCATTAGGGGATGACTACGAGCAGTACTTC
TRBJ1-5	-	-	TRBV19	CASSIIRGGNQPQHF	TGTGCCAGTAGTATTATACGCGGGGGCAATCAGCCCCAGCATTTT
TRBJ2-5	-	-	TRBV27	CASASGDYQETQYF	TGTGCCAGCGCGTCAGGGGACTACCAAGAGACCCAGTACTTC
TRBJ1-1	-	-	TRBV27	CASSFGSGQKAFF	TGTGCCAGCAGTTTTGGTTCGGGGCAAAAAGCTTTCTTT
TRBJ1-2	-	-	TRBV23-1	CASSQASPDGYTF	TGCGCCAGCAGTCAAGCATCCCCCGACGGCTACACCTTC
TRBJ2-1	-	-	TRBV5-6	CASSFQVTEQFF	TGTGCCAGCAGCTTCCAGGTCACGGAGCAGTTCTTC
TRBJ1-2	-	-	TRBV7-2	CASSSPGGIANYGYTF	TGTGCCAGCAGCTCCCCGGGGGGTATAGCTAACTATGGCTACACCTTC
TRBJ2-3	-	-	TRBV9	CASSDKVTGPTDTQYF	TGTGCCAGCAGCGACAAAGTTACAGGGCCCACAGATACGCAGTATTTT
TRBJ1-1	-	-	TRBV19	CASSWRQDTEAFF	TGTGCCAGTAGTTGGAGACAAGACACTGAAGCTTTCTTT
TRBJ1-2	once	TRBD1	TRBV30	CACFPGQGADGYTF	TGTGCCTGCTTCCCGGGACAGGGGGCCGATGGCTACACCTTC
TRBJ2-3	-	TRBD1	TRBV18	CASSTWTGGSTDTQYF	TGTGCCAGCTCAACGTGGACAGGGGGCTCCACAGATACGCAGTATTTT
TRBJ2-7	-	-	TRBV27	CASSSLTYEQYF	TGTGCCAGCAGTTCCCTAACCTACGAGCAGTACTTC
TRBJ1-2	-	-	TRBV7-4	CASSAPDRQVYGYTF	TGTGCCAGCAGCGCCCCGGACAGACAAGTCTATGGCTACACCTTC
TRBJ2-7	-	-	TRBV2	CASTGEGDTYEQYF	TGTGCCAGCACAGGGGAGGGAGATACCTACGAGCAGTACTTC
TRBJ1-1	-	-	TRBV7-9	CASSLGETEAFF	TGTGCCAGCAGCTTAGGGGAGACTGAAGCTTTCTTT
TRBJ1-2	-	TRBD1	TRBV14	CASSPRTGANYGYTF	TGTGCCAGCAGCCCCCGGACAGGCGCTAACTATGGCTACACCTTC
TRBJ1-1	-	-	TRBV7-7	CASSPWTPTGENTEAFF	TGTGCTAGCAGCCCTTGGACACCCACAGGAGAAAACACTGAAGCTTTCTTT
TRBJ2-6	-	-	TRBV6-5	CASSYWGARGANVLTF	TGTGCCAGCAGTTATTGGGGGGCGCGTGGGGCCAACGTCCTGACTTTC
TRBJ2-1	-	TRBD2	TRBV2	CASTGTSGGSYNEQFF	TGTGCCAGCACGGGGACTAGCGGGGGCTCCTACAATGAGCAGTTCTTC
TRBJ1-4	-	-	TRBV7-9	CASSGVMGSNEKLFF	TGTGCCAGCAGCGGAGTTATGGGTAGTAATGAAAAACTGTTTTTT
TRBJ2-1	-	TRBD2	TRBV4-1	CASSHLAGGAGDNEQFF	TGCGCCAGCAGCCATTTAGCGGGGGGCGCCGGGGACAATGAGCAGTTCTTC
TRBJ1-4	-	-	TRBV7-9	CASSSGPGSGWEKLFF	TGTGCCAGCAGCTCCGGGCCGGGTTCAGGGTGGGAAAAACTGTTTTTT
TRBJ2-7	once	TRBD2	TRBV6-6	CASSYSGLAGESYF	TGTGCCAGCAGTTACTCTGGCCTAGCGGGAGAGTCGTACTTC
TRBJ2-7	-	-	TRBV4-3	CASSQEIGEGYEQYF	TGCGCCAGCAGCCAAGAAATAGGAGAAGGTTACGAGCAGTACTTC
TRBJ2-1	-	TRBD2	TRBV4-1	CASSHGLAGDNEQFF	TGCGCCAGCAGCCATGGACTAGCGGGGGACAATGAGCAGTTCTTC
TRBJ2-3	once	-	TRBV7-2	CASSLAPGLFTDTQYF	TGTGCCAGCAGCTTAGCGCCAGGACTGTTCACAGATACGCAGTATTTT